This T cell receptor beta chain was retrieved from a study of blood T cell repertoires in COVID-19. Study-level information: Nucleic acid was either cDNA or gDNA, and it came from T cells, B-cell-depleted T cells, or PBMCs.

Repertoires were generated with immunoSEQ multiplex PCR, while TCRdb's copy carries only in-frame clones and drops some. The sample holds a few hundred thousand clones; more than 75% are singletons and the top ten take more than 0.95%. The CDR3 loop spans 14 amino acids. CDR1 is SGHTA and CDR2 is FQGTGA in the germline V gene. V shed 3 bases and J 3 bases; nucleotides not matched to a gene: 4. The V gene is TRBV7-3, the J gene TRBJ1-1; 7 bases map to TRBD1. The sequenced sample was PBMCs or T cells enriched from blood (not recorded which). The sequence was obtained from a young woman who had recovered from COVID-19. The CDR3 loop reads CASSFQGVDTEAFF. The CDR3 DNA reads TGTGCCAGCAGCTTCCAGGGGGTCGACACTGAAGCTTTCTTT.